Following are 31 T cell receptor beta chains from one sample sequenced in a study of cytomegalovirus exposure and HLA in healthy donors. PCR was performed using 60 Vbeta and 13 Jbeta primers. This table comes from immunoSEQ multiplex PCR, and its TCRdb copy is limited to in-frame clones, with some not included. The sample consists of fewer than 95,000 clones, around 72% of them appearing once. Sequences were obtained from PBMCs. These receptors originate from a woman aged 40 to 49 in good health and CMV-seropositive.

The chain has TRBV4-3 and TRBJ2-2; TRBD1 is a possible D gene (6 bases). Germline loops: CDR1 LGHNA, CDR2 YSLEER. The CDR3 is 14 residues long. Trimming pared 2 bases from V and 6 bases from J, leaving 10 bases between. CDR3 nucleotides: TGCGCCAGCAGCCAAAATCAGGGGTCCGGGGAGCTGTTTTTT. Translating it yields CASSQNQGSGELFF.

With regard to this clone: One junction end disagrees with the germline gene, perhaps due to a read error. The gene calls are TRBV5-1 and TRBJ1-5, with 7 bases fitting TRBD1. The CDR3 length is 18 residues. CDR1 is SGHRS, CDR2 YFSETQ, per germline. The CDR3 coding sequence is TGCGCCAGCAGCTTGGGCAGGATAGGGGACAGCGTCGTCCTTTCTGGGTATTTT. It specifies CASSLGRIGDSVVLSGYF.

Here the CDR3 reads CASSRSGRVYEQYF. The CDR3 DNA is TGTGCCAGCAGCCGTAGCGGGAGGGTCTACGAGCAGTACTTC. The chain is built from TRBV28 and TRBJ2-7, with TRBD2 identical over 11 bases. The CDR3 runs 14 residues. Per the germline V gene, CDR1 is MDHEN and CDR2 is SYDVKM. Trimming cost V 6 bases and J 3 bases; bases outside gene matches: 4. Full variable domain (outside the CDR3, taken from reference TRBV28 and TRBJ2-7): DVKVTQSSRYLVKRTGEKVFLECVQDMDHENMFWYRQDPGLGLRLIYFSYDVKMKEKGDIPEGYSVSREKKERFSLILESASTNQTSMYLCASSRSGRVYEQYFGPGTRLTVT.

The rearrangement uses TRBV4-3 and TRBJ2-3; tentative D call: TRBD1 (5 bases). There are 17 residues in the CDR3. Between the trimmed V and J ends, which lost 3 bases and 1 base, there was a span of 17 bases. Germline V CDR1 and CDR2: LGHNA, YSLEER. CDR3 DNA: TGCGCCAGCAGCCAGGCTAGACAGAACTTCCGCACAGATACGCAGTATTTT. Amino acid sequence: CASSQARQNFRTDTQYF.

In its sample, this clone was seen a few times. This chain uses TRBV10-3 with TRBJ2-7; weak D call: TRBD1 (7 bases). Per germline, CDR1 ENHRY and CDR2 SYGVKD. This CDR3 contains 16 residues. The germline V and J ends were trimmed by 6 bases and 2 bases, with 20 bases remaining between them. CDR3 sequence (DNA): TGTGCCATCAGCCCTGGGTCAGGGGGGTTTACCTACGAGCAGTACTTC. This gives the protein CAISPGSGGFTYEQYF.

The chain uses TRBV10-3 and TRBJ2-3, with D perhaps matching TRBD2 (6 bases). The V gene's germline CDR1 is ENHRY and CDR2 SYGVKD. The CDR3 covers 13 residues. Trimming stripped 4 bases from V and 6 bases from J, with 11 bases between. CDR3 bases: TGTGCCATCAGTGTCAGGGCGGGGGATACGCAGTATTTT. Amino acid sequence: CAISVRAGDTQYF.

This chain links TRBV27 with TRBJ1-5, with D tentatively TRBD1 (6 bases). Germline CDR1 and CDR2: MNHEY and SMNVEV (reference sequence). The V end was cut by 2 bases, the J end by 2 bases, with 16 bases between. This CDR3 spans 17 amino acids. The CDR3 bases are TGTGCCAGCAGTTTACGGGGCGGGGGCAGAGGCAATCAGCCCCAGCATTTT. Its protein is CASSLRGGGRGNQPQHF.

The genes are TRBV6-1 and TRBJ2-1; 13 nucleotides line up with TRBD2. Trimming cost V 10 bases and J 7 bases; bases outside gene matches: 7. This CDR3 has 14 residues. The germline V gene has CDR1 MNHNS and CDR2 SASEGT. In nucleotides, the CDR3 is TGTGCCACCGCGGGACTAGCGGGAAGGAATGAGCAGTTCTTC. Amino acids: CATAGLAGRNEQFF.

This chain links TRBV5-8 with TRBJ2-3; D gene unclear. Trimming removed 4 bases at V and 5 bases at J, with 11 bases between. The germline V gene encodes CDR1 SGHTS and CDR2 YDEGEE. The CDR3 covers 13 residues. CDR3 sequence: CASSVGIGDTQYF. DNA of the CDR3: TGTGCCAGCAGCGTGGGAATCGGAGATACGCAGTATTTT.

This chain links TRBV2 with TRBJ1-1; D remains ambiguous. Germline CDR1 and CDR2: SNHLY and FYNNEI. The CDR3 has 15 amino acids. The V and J ends lost 0 bases and 3 bases respectively, with 11 bases between them. The CDR3 bases are TGTGCCAGCAGTGAAGCGCTCGGGATTGACACTGAAGCTTTCTTT. Translation gives CASSEALGIDTEAFF. Filled out from reference TRBV2 and TRBJ1-1, the complete variable domain reads EPEVTQTPSHQVTQMGQEVILRCVPISNHLYFYWYRQILGQKVEFLVSFYNNEISEKSEIFDDQFSVERPDGSNFTLKIRSTKLEDSAMYFCASSEALGIDTEAFFGQGTRLTVV.

In DNA form, the CDR3 reads TGTGCCTGGAGTGGCGGGCGCTCAGGCGACCAGTACTTC. Translation gives CAWSGGRSGDQYF. The rearrangement links TRBV30 to TRBJ2-7; weak D call: TRBD2 (5 bases). Trimming left V 1 base short and J 10 bases short, with 17 bases between. Per germline, CDR1 GTSNPN and CDR2 SVGIG (reference sequence). CDR3 length: 13 residues.

The rearrangement links TRBV10-2 to TRBJ1-1, with TRBD1 matching 9 bases. This CDR3 spans 16 amino acids. V dropped 3 bases and J dropped 6; count of bases not matched to a gene: 11. Germline lookup yields CDR1 WSHSY and CDR2 SAAADI. CDR3 in amino acids: CASSEIMGQGIAEAFF. Written as DNA, the CDR3 is TGCGCCAGCAGTGAAATAATGGGACAGGGAATCGCTGAAGCTTTCTTT.

The chain recombines TRBV6-1 with TRBJ2-1; 11 nucleotides agree with TRBD2. V gave up 3 bases and J gave up 2 bases; unmatched junction bases: 6. The CDR3 runs 17 residues. CDR1 is MNHNS and CDR2 is SASEGT in the germline V gene. CDR3 sequence: CASSDRGTSGPYNEQFF. The CDR3 DNA reads as TGTGCCAGCAGTGACAGGGGGACTAGCGGACCCTACAATGAGCAGTTCTTC.

V usage is TRBV30 and J usage is TRBJ2-1, with 7 bases identical to TRBD1. The CDR3 consists of 13 residues. V lost 0 bases and J lost 14; bases outside the gene matches: 10. Germline loops: CDR1 GTSNPN, CDR2 SVGIG (reference sequence). CDR3 sequence reads: CAWSVELRDRKFF. The DNA for the CDR3 is TGTGCCTGGAGTGTAGAGCTCCGGGACAGAAAGTTCTTC.

CDR3 sequence (DNA): TGCGCCAGCAGCTCCTACTTACAGGGGAAGACTGAAGCTTTCTTT. Translated, it gives CASSSYLQGKTEAFF. The chain recombines TRBV5-1 with TRBJ1-1, with 7 nucleotides matching TRBD1. With 3 bases clipped from V and 5 bases from J, the junction kept 10 bases outside the gene matches. This CDR3 region has 15 residues. The V gene's germline CDR1 is SGHRS and CDR2 YFSETQ.

This chain connects TRBV29-1 to TRBJ1-1; D unclear. CDR1 and CDR2 (germline): SQVTM, ANQGSEA. The CDR3 spans 13 residues. V lost 2 bases and J 1 base, leaving 8 bases between the germline ends. CDR3 coding DNA: TGCAGCGTTGAATTTGGCAGGAACACTGAAGCTTTCTTT. Encoded protein: CSVEFGRNTEAFF.

CDR3 sequence: CASSLPPGNEQFF. CDR3 in DNA: TGTGCCAGCAGTCTGCCCCCGGGCAATGAGCAGTTCTTC. V usage is TRBV27 and J usage is TRBJ2-1; D uncertain. Germline V gives CDR1 MNHEY, CDR2 SMNVEV (reference sequence). Trimming cost V 5 bases and J 6 bases, with 11 bases left between them. This CDR3 has 13 amino acids.

This chain links TRBV7-2 with TRBJ2-5; the match to TRBD2 covers 7 bases. Per the germline V gene, CDR1 is SGHTA and CDR2 is FQGNSA. The CDR3 is made up of 15 amino acids. Trimming cost V 10 bases and J 4 bases; bases outside gene matches: 15. DNA for the CDR3: TGTGCCAACACCCTACAATGGGGAGGGAGAGAGACCCAGTACTTC. As protein: CANTLQWGGRETQYF. The entire variable domain, with the rest obtained from reference TRBV7-2 and TRBJ2-5, is as follows: GAGVSQSPSNKVTEKGKDVELRCDPISGHTALYWYRQSLGQGLEFLIYFQGNSAPDKSGLPSDRFSAERTGGSVSTLTIQRTQQEDSAVYLCANTLQWGGRETQYFGPGTRLLVL.

The gene calls are TRBV4-3 and TRBJ1-4, with unresolved D. Trimming shortened V by 4 bases and J by 8 bases, and 17 bases separated the two germline ends. CDR3 length: 15 amino acids. Germline-derived CDR1 and CDR2 are LGHNA and YSLEER. The CDR3 spells CASSLVGSREEKLFF. In DNA form, the CDR3 reads TGCGCCAGCAGCCTGGTCGGGAGTAGGGAGGAAAAACTGTTTTTT.

V and J are TRBV5-8 and TRBJ2-7; TRBD1 might be the D (6 bases). Trimming shortened V by 4 bases and J by 0 bases, and 14 bases separated the two germline ends. This CDR3 comprises 15 residues. CDR1 is SGHTS, CDR2 YDEGEE, per germline. CDR3 bases: TGTGCCAGCAGCCTGGGGACAAGGTCCTCCTACGAGCAGTACTTC. It specifies CASSLGTRSSYEQYF.

This sequence joins TRBV7-2 and TRBJ1-1, with D tentatively TRBD1 (6 bases). This CDR3 comprises 13 residues. Trimming pared 3 bases from V and 1 base from J, leaving 6 bases between. Germline CDR1 is SGHTA and CDR2 is FQGNSA. The CDR3 sequence is CASSLTGNTEAFF. The CDR3 DNA is TGTGCCAGCAGCTTGACAGGGAACACTGAAGCTTTCTTT.

The chain has TRBV7-9 and TRBJ1-4; D possibly corresponds to TRBD1 (6 bases). Trimming took off 5 bases at V and 7 bases at J, with 23 bases between the two ends. The germline gives CDR1 SEHNR, CDR2 FQNEAQ (reference sequence). This CDR3 is 17 amino acids long. This chain's CDR3 is CASSPSYRTEKSEKLFF. CDR3 nucleotide sequence: TGTGCCAGCAGCCCCTCTTACCGGACAGAAAAAAGTGAAAAACTGTTTTTT.

The genes are TRBV4-3 and TRBJ2-3, with TRBD2 matching over 14 bases. The CDR3 spans 17 residues. CDR1 is LGHNA and CDR2 is YSLEER in the germline V gene. V dropped 4 bases and J dropped 4; count of bases not matched to a gene: 7. CDR3: CASSPIGLAGGPDTQYF. The CDR3 nucleotides are TGCGCCAGCAGCCCTATAGGACTAGCGGGGGGCCCAGATACGCAGTATTTT.

This sequence joins TRBV11-1 and TRBJ2-3; possible D gene TRBD1, 5 bases. The CDR3 is 14 residues long. The germline V gene has CDR1 SGHAT and CDR2 FQDESV (reference sequence). Trimming stripped 5 bases from V and 1 base from J, with 10 bases between. The CDR3 here is CASSQETGTDTQYF. The CDR3 nucleotides read TGTGCCAGCAGCCAAGAGACAGGCACAGATACGCAGTATTTT.

The V call is TRBV5-1, the J call TRBJ2-1; 11 positions match TRBD2. Germline V gives CDR1 SGHRS, CDR2 YFSETQ. The CDR3 covers 15 residues. V shed 5 bases, J shed 4 bases, and the junction held 5 bases outside the gene matches. CDR3 nucleotide sequence: TGCGCCAGCAGTCTAGCGGGGGGAGGGTACAATGAGCAGTTCTTC. It yields the protein CASSLAGGGYNEQFF.

The chain carries TRBV2 and TRBJ1-1, with D unclear. The V and J ends lost 1 base and 0 bases respectively, with 3 bases between them. Germline lookup yields CDR1 SNHLY and CDR2 FYNNEI. The CDR3 runs 13 residues. The CDR3 sequence is CASSEDMNTEAFF. Written as DNA, the CDR3 is TGTGCCAGCAGTGAAGACATGAACACTGAAGCTTTCTTT. The complete variable domain, with remaining parts taken from reference TRBV2 and TRBJ1-1, reads EPEVTQTPSHQVTQMGQEVILRCVPISNHLYFYWYRQILGQKVEFLVSFYNNEISEKSEIFDDQFSVERPDGSNFTLKIRSTKLEDSAMYFCASSEDMNTEAFFGQGTRLTVV.

The chain has TRBV2 and TRBJ1-4; TRBD1 aligns across 8 bases. Losses at the gene ends were 5 bases for V and 8 bases for J; bases not matched to a gene: 7. Looked up from germline, CDR1 is SNHLY and CDR2 is FYNNEI. This CDR3 spans 14 amino acids. CDR3 DNA: TGTGCCAGCAGTTACCAGGGGGCTGGCGAAAAACTGTTTTTT. As protein: CASSYQGAGEKLFF.

The gene calls are TRBV30 and TRBJ1-5; tentatively, D is TRBD1 (5 bases). V lost 2 bases and J lost 1, with 9 bases in between. Germline lookup yields CDR1 GTSNPN and CDR2 SVGIG (reference sequence). CDR3 length equals 14 residues. The DNA for the CDR3 is TGTGCCTGGAGTACAGGAGCCAGCAATCAGCCCCAGCATTTT. This gives the protein CAWSTGASNQPQHF.

This clone showed up just a few times. The chain uses TRBV10-3 and TRBJ2-7, with D maybe TRBD2 (5 bases). CDR1 is ENHRY and CDR2 is SYGVKD in the germline V gene. V lost 5 bases, J lost 3 bases, and 11 bases lay in between. The CDR3 spans 13 residues. The CDR3 region has the DNA TGTGCCATCAGTACGGACTCCTACTACGAGCAGTACTTC. Encoded protein: CAISTDSYYEQYF.

The J gene is TRBJ2-7, the V gene TRBV10-3; TRBD2 might be the D (5 bases). The CDR3 has 14 amino acids. Trimming stripped 1 base from V and 2 bases from J, with 9 bases between. The germline V gene encodes CDR1 ENHRY and CDR2 SYGVKD. The CDR3 region has the DNA TGTGCCATCAGTGAGTTCGGGAATACCTACGAGCAGTACTTC. It is translated as CAISEFGNTYEQYF.

The CDR3 here is CASSQDPYTSGGEQFF. CDR3 nucleotides: TGCGCCAGCAGCCAAGATCCTTATACTAGCGGGGGTGAGCAGTTCTTC. The chain recombines TRBV4-3 with TRBJ2-1, with TRBD2 matching over 11 bases. Per the germline V gene, CDR1 is LGHNA and CDR2 is YSLEER. This CDR3 is 16 amino acids long. Losses at the gene ends were 0 bases for V and 9 bases for J; bases not matched to a gene: 7.